Each of the 3 T cell receptor beta chains below was sequenced from the same sample in a study of OX40 agonist ivuxolimab in advanced cancers. Some clones are missing from TCRdb's copy, which holds only in-frame ones; the method was immunoSEQ multiplex PCR. The sample holds 85,000 to 100,000 clones, over 75% seen once. Sequenced here: CD4+ or CD8+ T cells sorted from blood, sampled in a trial of the OX40 agonist ivuxolimab. These receptors all stem from an adult with an advanced solid tumor such as melanoma, head and neck, liver or kidney cancer.

This chain links TRBV30 with TRBJ2-1; 7 bases match TRBD2. After removal of 2 bases from V and 7 bases from J, the junction contained 11 bases not matched to a gene. The V gene's germline CDR1 is GTSNPN and CDR2 SVGIG (reference sequence). The CDR3 is made up of 15 amino acids. The CDR3 sequence is CAWSTLAAVGNEQFF. DNA of the CDR3: TGTGCCTGGAGTACCCTAGCGGCAGTTGGAAATGAGCAGTTCTTC.

This clone occurred once. J is TRBJ1-3 and V is TRBV30; D might be TRBD1 (5 bases). Germline-derived CDR1 and CDR2 are GTSNPN and SVGIG (reference sequence). The CDR3 is made up of 15 amino acids. The V gene lost 5 bases and the J gene lost 5 bases, with 19 bases spanning the gap. CDR3 in amino acids: CAWGIYRGRRNTIYF. CDR3 DNA: TGTGCCTGGGGAATTTATCGGGGCCGACGAAACACCATATATTTT.

The chain carries TRBV18 and TRBJ2-7, with TRBD2 as a possible D gene (6 bases). This CDR3 region has 16 residues. Germline assignment: CDR1 KGHSH and CDR2 LQKENI. The germline V and J ends were trimmed by 3 bases and 2 bases, with 17 bases remaining between them. The CDR3 here is CASSPPRTGDPYEQYF. In DNA, the CDR3 is TGTGCCAGCTCACCGCCACGGACGGGGGATCCCTACGAGCAGTACTTC. Using reference TRBV18 and TRBJ2-7 for the parts outside the CDR3, the full variable domain is NAGVMQNPRHLVRRRGQEARLRCSPMKGHSHVYWYRQLPEEGLKFMVYLQKENIIDESGMPKERFSAEFPKEGPSILRIQQVVRGDSAAYFCASSPPRTGDPYEQYFGPGTRLTVT.